A selection of T cell receptor beta chains follows, all from one sample in a study of a mutant IDH1 vaccine in newly diagnosed glioma. Their antigen targets remain unknown. TCRdb keeps only in-frame clones here, not all; method: immunoSEQ multiplex PCR. The data contain around 54,000 clones, roughly nine tenths of them singletons. The material was PBMCs, obtained from a glioma patient whose treatment included an IDH1 peptide vaccine. The receptors here all came from a man between 35 and 55 years old with glioma. CDR3s include the opening cysteine and the closing phenylalanine or tryptophan. Each record gives: D gene, CDR3 length, J gene, V gene, CDR3 protein, CDR3 DNA. D genes are given only for firm matches.

>-|15|TRBJ1-2|TRBV28
CASSIDEDGNYGYTF
TGTGCCAGCAGCATAGACGAGGACGGGAACTATGGCTACACCTTC
>-|14|TRBJ2-5|TRBV11-1
CASSSDSPSETQYF
TGTGCCAGCAGCTCTGACAGTCCATCGGAGACCCAGTACTTC
>TRBD1|14|TRBJ2-4|TRBV6-5
CASRGDSRKNIQYF
TGTGCCAGCAGAGGGGACAGCCGCAAAAACATTCAGTACTTC
>-|14|TRBJ2-1|TRBV5-1
CASSGGGEYNEQFF
TGCGCCAGCAGTGGGGGCGGCGAATACAATGAGCAGTTCTTC
>-|15|TRBJ2-1|TRBV5-1
CASSLVRTAYNEQFF
TGCGCCAGCAGCTTGGTACGTACTGCTTACAATGAGCAGTTCTTC
>-|13|TRBJ1-4|TRBV19
CASSGSTNEKLFF
TGTGCCTCCTCCGGGTCAACTAATGAAAAACTGTTTTTT
>-|13|TRBJ2-7|TRBV5-4
CASTRTGSDEQYF
TGTGCCAGCACAAGGACTGGTTCCGACGAGCAGTACTTC
>-|13|TRBJ1-2|TRBV5-4
CASSTDYTYGYTF
TGTGCCAGCAGCACGGACTACACCTATGGCTACACCTTC
>-|13|TRBJ2-5|TRBV15
CATSRGGGETQYF
TGTGCCACCAGCAGAGGAGGGGGGGAGACCCAGTACTTC
>TRBD2|14|TRBJ2-1|TRBV6-5
CASSRTGTMHEQFF
TGTGCCAGCAGTCGTACCGGGACTATGCACGAGCAGTTCTTC
>-|13|TRBJ2-5|TRBV10-3
CAISVPGIETQYF
TGTGCCATCAGTGTCCCCGGGATCGAGACCCAGTACTTC